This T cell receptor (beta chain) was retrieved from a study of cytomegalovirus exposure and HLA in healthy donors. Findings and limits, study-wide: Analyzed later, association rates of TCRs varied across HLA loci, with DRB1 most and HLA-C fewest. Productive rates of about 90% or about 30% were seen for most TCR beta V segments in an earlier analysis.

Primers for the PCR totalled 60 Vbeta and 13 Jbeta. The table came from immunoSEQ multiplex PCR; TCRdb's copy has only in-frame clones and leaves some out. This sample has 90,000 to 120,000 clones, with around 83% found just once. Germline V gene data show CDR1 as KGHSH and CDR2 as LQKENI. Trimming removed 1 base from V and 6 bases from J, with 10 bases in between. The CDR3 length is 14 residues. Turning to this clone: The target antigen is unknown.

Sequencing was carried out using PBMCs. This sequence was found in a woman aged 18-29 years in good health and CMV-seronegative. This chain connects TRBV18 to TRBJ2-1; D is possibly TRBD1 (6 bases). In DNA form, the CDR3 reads TGTGCCAGCTCACCACTTTCGGACAGCAATGAGCAGTTCTTC. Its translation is CASSPLSDSNEQFF.